The 5 T cell receptor beta chains below were found in one sample sequenced in a study of cytomegalovirus exposure and HLA in healthy donors. The PCR had 60 Vbeta and 13 Jbeta primers. Profiled with immunoSEQ multiplex PCR; TCRdb holds only in-frame clones, not every one. The sample holds about 98,000 clones, roughly two thirds seen once. Sequencing used PBMCs. These TCRs come from a man over 45 in good health and CMV-seronegative.

This clone has more than one count but fewer than ten. The J gene is TRBJ2-7, the V gene TRBV7-2, with D possibly matching TRBD2 (5 bases). The CDR3 has 15 amino acids. V lost 7 bases and J 4 bases, leaving 20 bases between the germline ends. Germline CDR1 SGHTA, CDR2 FQGNSA. CDR3 DNA sequence: TGTGCCAGCACGATCACCAGCGGCATGGGGTACGAGCAGTACTTC. Translation: CASTITSGMGYEQYF.

There are a few counts of this clone. V is TRBV15 and J is TRBJ1-2, with D possibly TRBD1 on 6 matching bases. The germline gives CDR1 LNHNV, CDR2 YYDKDF (reference sequence). The V end was cut by 3 bases, the J end by 3 bases, with 14 bases between. The CDR3 covers 15 residues. CDR3 DNA sequence: TGTGCCACCAGCAGCCCACAGGGAACCGACTATGGCTACACCTTC. The encoded protein is CATSSPQGTDYGYTF. Looking up the rest from reference TRBV15 and TRBJ1-2 gives the full variable domain: DAMVIQNPRYQVTQFGKPVTLSCSQTLNHNVMYWYQQKSSQAPKLLFHYYDKDFNNEADTPDNFQSRRPNTSFCFLDIRSPGLGDTAMYLCATSSPQGTDYGYTFGSGTRLTVV.

V is TRBV19 and J is TRBJ1-5; D is possibly TRBD1 (5 bases). The CDR3 is 14 amino acids. Germline lookup yields CDR1 LNHDA and CDR2 SQIVND (reference sequence). Trimming took 5 bases from V and 5 from J, leaving 13 bases between them. The DNA for the CDR3 is TGTGCCAGTAGTTTTTATGGCAGGGATCAGCCCCAGCATTTT. This gives the protein CASSFYGRDQPQHF. Full variable domain (outside the CDR3, taken from reference TRBV19 and TRBJ1-5): DGGITQSPKYLFRKEGQNVTLSCEQNLNHDAMYWYRQDPGQGLRLIYYSQIVNDFQKGDIAEGYSVSREKKESFPLTVTSAQKNPTAFYLCASSFYGRDQPQHFGDGTRLSIL.

This chain links TRBV23-1 with TRBJ1-5, with 9 bases identical to TRBD1. TRBV23-1 is reported as an ORF; its role is uncertain. V trimming: 6 bases; J trimming: 0 bases; junction bases outside the gene matches: 18. This CDR3 contains 20 residues. CDR3 region: CASRRIQGAKGQYSNQPQHF. CDR3 nucleotides: TGCGCCAGCAGGCGTATACAGGGGGCTAAGGGACAATATAGCAATCAGCCCCAGCATTTT.

Concerning this clone itself: An end of the junction does not agree with germline; a read error may underlie this. V gene TRBV7-9 combines with J gene TRBJ2-3; 8 bases line up with TRBD1. The germline V gene encodes CDR1 SEHNR and CDR2 FQNEAQ (reference sequence). This CDR3 has 19 residues. The CDR3 nucleotides read TGTTCCAGCAGCTTCCTCGGCGGGACAGGTGACCCTCACACAGATACGCAGTATTTT. Its translation is CSSSFLGGTGDPHTDTQYF.